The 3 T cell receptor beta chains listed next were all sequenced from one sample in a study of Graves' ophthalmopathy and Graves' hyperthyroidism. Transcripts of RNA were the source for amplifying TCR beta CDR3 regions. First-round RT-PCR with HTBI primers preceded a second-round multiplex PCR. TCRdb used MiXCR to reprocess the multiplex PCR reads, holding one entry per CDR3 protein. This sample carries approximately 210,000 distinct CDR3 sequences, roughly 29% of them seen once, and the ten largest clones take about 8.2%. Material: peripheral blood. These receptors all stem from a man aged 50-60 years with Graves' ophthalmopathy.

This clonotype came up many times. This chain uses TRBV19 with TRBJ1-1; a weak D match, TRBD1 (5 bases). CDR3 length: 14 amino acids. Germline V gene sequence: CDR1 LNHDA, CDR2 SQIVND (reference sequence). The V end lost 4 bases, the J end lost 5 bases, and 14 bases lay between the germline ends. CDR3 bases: TGTGCCAGTAGTAACTACCGGGGGGGAACTGAAGCTTTCTTT. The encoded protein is CASSNYRGGTEAFF.

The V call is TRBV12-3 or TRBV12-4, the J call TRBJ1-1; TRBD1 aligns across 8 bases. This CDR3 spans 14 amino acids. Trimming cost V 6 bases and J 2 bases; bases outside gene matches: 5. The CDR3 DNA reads TGTGCCAGCAGGAAGGGACAGGAAAACACTGAAGCTTTCTTT. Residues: CASRKGQENTEAFF.

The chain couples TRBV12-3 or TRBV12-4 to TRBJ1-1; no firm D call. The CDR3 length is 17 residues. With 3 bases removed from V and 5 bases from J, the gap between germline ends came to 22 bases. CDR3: CASSFRAPGALGTEAFF. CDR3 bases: TGTGCCAGCAGTTTTCGAGCCCCGGGTGCATTGGGGACTGAAGCTTTCTTT.